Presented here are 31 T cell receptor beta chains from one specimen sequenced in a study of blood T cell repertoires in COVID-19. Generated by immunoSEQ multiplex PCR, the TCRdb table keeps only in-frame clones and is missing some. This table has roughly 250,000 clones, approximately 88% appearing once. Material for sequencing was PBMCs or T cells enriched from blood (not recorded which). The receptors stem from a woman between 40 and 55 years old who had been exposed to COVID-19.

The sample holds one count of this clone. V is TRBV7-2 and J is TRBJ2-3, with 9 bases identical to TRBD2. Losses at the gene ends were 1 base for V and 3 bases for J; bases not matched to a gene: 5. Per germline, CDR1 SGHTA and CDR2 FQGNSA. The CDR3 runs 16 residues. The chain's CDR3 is CASSLGSGLATDTQYF. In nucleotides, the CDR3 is TGTGCCAGCAGCTTAGGGTCCGGACTAGCGACAGATACGCAGTATTTT.

The CDR3 loop reads CASSDGFTYEQYV. DNA for the CDR3: TGTGCCAGCAGCGACGGGTTTACCTACGAGCAGTACGTC. V and J are TRBV5-4 and TRBJ2-7; no reliable D call. The ends were cut back, 4 bases at V and 2 bases at J, with 10 bases in the middle. The germline V gene has CDR1 SGHNT and CDR2 YYREEE (reference sequence). This CDR3 is built from 13 residues.

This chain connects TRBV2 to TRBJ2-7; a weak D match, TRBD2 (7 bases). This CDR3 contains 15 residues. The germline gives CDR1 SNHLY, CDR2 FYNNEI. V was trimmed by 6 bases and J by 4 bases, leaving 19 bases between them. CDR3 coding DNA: TGTGCCAGCAGCCGGGTGGGGGGGCGCGGATACGAGCAGTACTTC. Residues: CASSRVGGRGYEQYF.

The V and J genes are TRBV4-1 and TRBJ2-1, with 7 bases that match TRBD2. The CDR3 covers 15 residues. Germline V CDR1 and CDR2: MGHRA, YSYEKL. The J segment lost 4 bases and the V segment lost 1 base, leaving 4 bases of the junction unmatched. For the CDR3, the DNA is TGCGCCAGCAGCCAAGGGCTAGCGGTGTACAATGAGCAGTTCTTC. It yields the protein CASSQGLAVYNEQFF.

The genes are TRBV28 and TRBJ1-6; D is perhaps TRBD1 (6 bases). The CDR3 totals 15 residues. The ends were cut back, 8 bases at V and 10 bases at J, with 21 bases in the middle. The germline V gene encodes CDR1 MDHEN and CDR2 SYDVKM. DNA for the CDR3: TGTGCCAGCCTACCGCTGGCAGGGGCAAGATCACCCCTCCACTTT. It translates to CASLPLAGARSPLHF. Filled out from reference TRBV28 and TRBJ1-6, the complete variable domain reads DVKVTQSSRYLVKRTGEKVFLECVQDMDHENMFWYRQDPGLGLRLIYFSYDVKMKEKGDIPEGYSVSREKKERFSLILESASTNQTSMYLCASLPLAGARSPLHFGNGTRLTVT.

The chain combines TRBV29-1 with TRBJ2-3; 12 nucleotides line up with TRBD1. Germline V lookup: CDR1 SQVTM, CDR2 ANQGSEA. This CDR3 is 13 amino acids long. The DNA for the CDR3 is TGCACTGCCGGGACAGGGGGCTTAGATACGCAGTATTTT. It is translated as CTAGTGGLDTQYF.

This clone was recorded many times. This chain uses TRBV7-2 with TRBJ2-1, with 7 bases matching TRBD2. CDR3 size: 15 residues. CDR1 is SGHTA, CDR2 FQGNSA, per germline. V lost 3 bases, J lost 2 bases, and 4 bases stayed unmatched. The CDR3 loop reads CASSFSSGAYNEQFF. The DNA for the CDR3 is TGTGCCAGCAGCTTTTCCAGCGGGGCCTACAATGAGCAGTTCTTC.

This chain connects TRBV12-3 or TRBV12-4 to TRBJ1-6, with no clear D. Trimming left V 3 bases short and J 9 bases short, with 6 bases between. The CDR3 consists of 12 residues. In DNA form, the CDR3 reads TGTGCCAGCAGTTTCGAGAGTTCACCCCTCCACTTT. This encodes CASSFESSPLHF.

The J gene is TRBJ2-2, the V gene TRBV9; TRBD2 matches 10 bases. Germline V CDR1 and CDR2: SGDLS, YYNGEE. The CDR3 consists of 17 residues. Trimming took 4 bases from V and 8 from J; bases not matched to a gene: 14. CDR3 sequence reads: CASSPPRAGGRSGELFF. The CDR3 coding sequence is TGTGCCAGCAGCCCTCCTCGAGCGGGGGGGCGGTCTGGGGAGCTGTTTTTT.

The CDR3: CASSLLSGGVYEQYF. CDR3 DNA: TGTGCCAGCAGCTTGTTGAGCGGGGGGGTATACGAGCAGTACTTC. The V gene is TRBV13, the J gene TRBJ2-7; 10 nucleotides align to TRBD2. Per the germline V gene, CDR1 is PRHDT and CDR2 is FYEKMQ (reference sequence). With V trimmed by 3 bases and J by 4 bases, 6 bases remained unmatched. This CDR3 region has 15 residues. Full variable domain (remainder filled in from reference TRBV13 and TRBJ2-7): AAGVIQSPRHLIKEKRETATLKCYPIPRHDTVYWYQQGPGQDPQFLISFYEKMQSDKGSIPDRFSAQQFSDYHSELNMSSLELGDSALYFCASSLLSGGVYEQYFGPGTRLTVT.

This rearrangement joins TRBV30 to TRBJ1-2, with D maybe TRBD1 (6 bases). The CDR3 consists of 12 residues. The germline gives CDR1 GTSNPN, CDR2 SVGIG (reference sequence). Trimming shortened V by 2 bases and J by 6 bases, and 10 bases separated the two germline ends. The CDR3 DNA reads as TGTGCCTGGAGTCCCCGGACAGATGGCTACACCTTC. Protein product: CAWSPRTDGYTF. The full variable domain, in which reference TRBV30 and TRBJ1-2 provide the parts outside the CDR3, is SQTIHQWPATLVQPVGSPLSLECTVEGTSNPNLYWYRQAAGRGLQLLFYSVGIGQISSEVPQNLSASRPQDRQFILSSKKLLLSDSGFYLCAWSPRTDGYTFGSGTRLTVV.

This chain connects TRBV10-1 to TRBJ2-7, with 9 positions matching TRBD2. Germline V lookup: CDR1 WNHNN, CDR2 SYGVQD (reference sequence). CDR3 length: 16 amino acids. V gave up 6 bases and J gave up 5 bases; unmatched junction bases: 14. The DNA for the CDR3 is TGCGCCAGCAGGGACGGGGGGATAGCGGGAGAGAACGAGCAGTACGTC. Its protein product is CASRDGGIAGENEQYV.

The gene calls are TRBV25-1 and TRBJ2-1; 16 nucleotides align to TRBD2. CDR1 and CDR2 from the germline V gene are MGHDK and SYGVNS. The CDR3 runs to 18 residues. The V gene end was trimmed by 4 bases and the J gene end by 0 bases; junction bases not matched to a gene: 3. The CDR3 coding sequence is TGTGCCAGCAGTGGGGGACTAGCGGGAGGGAGCTCCTACAATGAGCAGTTCTTC. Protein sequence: CASSGGLAGGSSYNEQFF.

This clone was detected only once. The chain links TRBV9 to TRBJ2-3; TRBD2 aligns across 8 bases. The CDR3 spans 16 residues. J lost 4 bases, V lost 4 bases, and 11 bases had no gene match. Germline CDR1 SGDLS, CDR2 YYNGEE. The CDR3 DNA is TGTGCCAGCAGCACCAGCGGGGGAGGAAGTTCAGATACGCAGTATTTT. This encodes CASSTSGGGSSDTQYF.

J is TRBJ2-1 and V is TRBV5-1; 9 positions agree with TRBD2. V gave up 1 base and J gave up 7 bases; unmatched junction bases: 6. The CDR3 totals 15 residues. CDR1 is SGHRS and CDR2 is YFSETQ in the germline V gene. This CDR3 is CASSLMNSGGNEQFF. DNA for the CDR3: TGCGCCAGCAGCTTGATGAATAGCGGGGGAAATGAGCAGTTCTTC. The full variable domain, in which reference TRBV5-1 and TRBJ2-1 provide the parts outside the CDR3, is KAGVTQTPRYLIKTRGQQVTLSCSPISGHRSVSWYQQTPGQGLQFLFEYFSETQRNKGNFPGRFSGRQFSNSRSEMNVSTLELGDSALYLCASSLMNSGGNEQFFGPGTRLTVL.

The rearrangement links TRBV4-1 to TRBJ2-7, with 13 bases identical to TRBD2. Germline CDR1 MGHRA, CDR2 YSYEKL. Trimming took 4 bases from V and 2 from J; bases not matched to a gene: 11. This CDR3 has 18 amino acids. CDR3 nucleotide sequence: TGCGCCAGCAGCCGGACAGAAACCGGACTAGCGGGAGCCTACGAGCAGTACGTC. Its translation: CASSRTETGLAGAYEQYV.

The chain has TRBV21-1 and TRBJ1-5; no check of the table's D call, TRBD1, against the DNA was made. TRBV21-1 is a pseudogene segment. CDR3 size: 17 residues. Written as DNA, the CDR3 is TGTGCCAGCAGCATGCGGGCCGGGACAAAAGAAGATCAGCCCCAGCATTTT. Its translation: CASSMRAGTKEDQPQHF.

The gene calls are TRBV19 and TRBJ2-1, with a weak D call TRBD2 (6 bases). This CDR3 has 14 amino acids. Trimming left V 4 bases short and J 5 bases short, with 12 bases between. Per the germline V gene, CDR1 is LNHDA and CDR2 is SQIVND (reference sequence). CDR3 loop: CASSRTGGNNEQFF. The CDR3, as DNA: TGTGCCAGTAGTAGGACCGGGGGTAACAATGAGCAGTTCTTC.

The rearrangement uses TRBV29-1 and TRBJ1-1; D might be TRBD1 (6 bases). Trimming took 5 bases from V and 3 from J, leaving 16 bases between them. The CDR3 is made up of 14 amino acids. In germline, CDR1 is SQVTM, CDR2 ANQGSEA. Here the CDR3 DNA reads TGCAGCGTTCGGGGGGGGCTTTGGGACACTGAAGCTTTCTTT. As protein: CSVRGGLWDTEAFF. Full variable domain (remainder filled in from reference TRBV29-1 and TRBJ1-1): SAVISQKPSRDICQRGTSLTIQCQVDSQVTMMFWYRQQPGQSLTLIATANQGSEATYESGFVIDKFPISRPNLTFSTLTVSNMSPEDSSIYLCSVRGGLWDTEAFFGQGTRLTVV.

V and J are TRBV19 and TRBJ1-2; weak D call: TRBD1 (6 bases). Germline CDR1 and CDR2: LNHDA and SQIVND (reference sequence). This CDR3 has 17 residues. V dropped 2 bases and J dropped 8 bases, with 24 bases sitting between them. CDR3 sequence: CASSINVGTPPFAGYTF. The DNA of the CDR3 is TGTGCCAGTAGTATAAACGTCGGGACACCTCCTTTCGCGGGCTACACCTTC.

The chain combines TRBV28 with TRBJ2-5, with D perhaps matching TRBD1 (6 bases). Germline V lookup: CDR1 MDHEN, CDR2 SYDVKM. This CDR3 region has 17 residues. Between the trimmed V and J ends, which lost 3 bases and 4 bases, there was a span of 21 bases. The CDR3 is CASSFLPGQQRGETQYF. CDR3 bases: TGTGCCAGCAGTTTTTTGCCCGGACAGCAAAGAGGAGAGACCCAGTACTTC.

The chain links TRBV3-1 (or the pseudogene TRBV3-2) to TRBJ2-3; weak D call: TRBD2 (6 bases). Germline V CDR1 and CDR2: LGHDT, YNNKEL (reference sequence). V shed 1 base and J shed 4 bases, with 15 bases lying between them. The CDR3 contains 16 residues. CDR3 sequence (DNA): TGTGCCAGCAGCCAAGGTCTTTCGCGGGAATCAGATACGCAGTATTTT. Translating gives CASSQGLSRESDTQYF.

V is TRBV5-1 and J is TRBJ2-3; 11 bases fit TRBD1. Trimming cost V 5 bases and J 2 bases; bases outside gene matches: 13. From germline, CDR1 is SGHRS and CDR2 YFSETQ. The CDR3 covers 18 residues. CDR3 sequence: CASSPGTGGRGATDTQYF. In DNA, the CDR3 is TGCGCCAGCAGTCCCGGGACAGGGGGTAGGGGAGCCACAGATACGCAGTATTTT.

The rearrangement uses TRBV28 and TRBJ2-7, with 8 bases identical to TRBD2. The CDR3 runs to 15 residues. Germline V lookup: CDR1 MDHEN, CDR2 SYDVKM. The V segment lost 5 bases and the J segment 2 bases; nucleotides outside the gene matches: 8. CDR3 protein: CASSQSGGITYEQYF. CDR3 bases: TGTGCCAGCAGTCAGTCGGGGGGGATTACCTACGAGCAGTACTTC.

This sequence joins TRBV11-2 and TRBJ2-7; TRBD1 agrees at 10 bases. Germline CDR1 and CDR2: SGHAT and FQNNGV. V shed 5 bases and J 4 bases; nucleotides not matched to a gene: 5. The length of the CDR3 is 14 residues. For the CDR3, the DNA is TGTGCCAGCAGCCCGTGGACAGGGGGTTACGAGCAGTACGTC. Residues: CASSPWTGGYEQYV.

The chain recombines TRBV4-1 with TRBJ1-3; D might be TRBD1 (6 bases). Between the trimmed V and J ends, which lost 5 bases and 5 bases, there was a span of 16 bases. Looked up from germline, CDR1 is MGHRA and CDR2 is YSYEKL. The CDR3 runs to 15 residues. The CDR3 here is CASSYVGAIRNTIYF. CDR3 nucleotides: TGCGCCAGCAGCTATGTGGGGGCGATAAGAAACACCATATATTTT.

The CDR3, as DNA: TGTGCCAGCAGTAAAAGGGGGCAGAACACTGAAGCTTTCTTT. Its translation is CASSKRGQNTEAFF. The V call is TRBV2, the J call TRBJ1-1; TRBD1 aligns across 7 bases. J was trimmed by 1 base and V by 5 bases; bases with no gene match: 4. This CDR3 comprises 14 residues. Germline loops: CDR1 SNHLY, CDR2 FYNNEI.

This CDR3 is CASSRDRAQETQYF. CDR3 DNA: TGTGCCAGCAGTCGGGACAGGGCCCAAGAGACCCAGTACTTC. The chain carries TRBV28 and TRBJ2-5, with 9 bases lining up with TRBD1. Germline V lookup: CDR1 MDHEN, CDR2 SYDVKM. There are 14 residues in the CDR3. After removal of 5 bases from V and 1 base from J, the junction contained 2 bases not matched to a gene.

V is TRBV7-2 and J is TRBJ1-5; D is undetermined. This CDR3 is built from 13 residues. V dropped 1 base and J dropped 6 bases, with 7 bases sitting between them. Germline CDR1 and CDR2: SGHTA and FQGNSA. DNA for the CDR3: TGTGCCAGCAGCTTAGGAGCGGGTCAGCCCCAGCATTTT. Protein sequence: CASSLGAGQPQHF.

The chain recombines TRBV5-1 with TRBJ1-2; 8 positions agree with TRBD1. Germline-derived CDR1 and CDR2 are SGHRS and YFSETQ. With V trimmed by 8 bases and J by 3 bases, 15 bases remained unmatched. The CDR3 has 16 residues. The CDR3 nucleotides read TGCGCCAGGATATACAGGGGGGGTTTCACCGACTATGGCTACACCTTC. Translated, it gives CARIYRGGFTDYGYTF.

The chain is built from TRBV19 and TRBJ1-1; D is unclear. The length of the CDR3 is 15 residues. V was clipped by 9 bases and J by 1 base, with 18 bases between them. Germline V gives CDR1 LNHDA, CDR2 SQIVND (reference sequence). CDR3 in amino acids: CASTLGGSRNTEAFF. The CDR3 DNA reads TGTGCCAGCACGCTAGGAGGGAGCAGGAACACTGAAGCTTTCTTT.